This passage covers 22 T cell receptor beta chains from one sample sequenced in a study of T-cell memory formation after mild COVID-19. Using its own MiXCR run on the 5' RACE reads, TCRdb lists one record per CDR3 protein. The table lists some 330,000 distinct CDR3 sequences, under 25% of them singletons. The source material was PBMCs or a T cell subset sorted from them (not recorded which). These receptors all stem from an adult woman who had mild COVID-19 (a few samples of this study predate the infection). Cell type and time point are not known.

This clonotype came up a few times. This chain links TRBV7-9 with TRBJ2-4; maybe TRBD1 (5 bases). CDR1 is SEHNR and CDR2 is FQNEAQ in the germline V gene (reference sequence). This CDR3 contains 12 residues. Trimming stripped 5 bases from V and 13 bases from J, with 15 bases between. This CDR3 reads CASSIDRRTQYF. CDR3 sequence (DNA): TGTGCCAGCAGCATCGACAGACGCACGCAGTACTTC.

This clonotype has just a few counts. The chain carries TRBV3-1 and TRBJ2-7, with D possibly matching TRBD2 (6 bases). The germline V gene has CDR1 LGHDT and CDR2 YNNKEL (reference sequence). This CDR3 comprises 14 residues. V was pared by 10 bases and J by 6 bases, with 22 bases between. The DNA of the CDR3 is TGTGCCACAACATTCGGGGGTCATGGTGGCGAGCAGTACTTC. Translation gives CATTFGGHGGEQYF.

A few counts support this clonotype. The V and J genes are TRBV5-1 and TRBJ2-1; no firm D call. Deletions cut 0 bases from V and 6 bases from J, with 10 bases between. The CDR3 runs 14 residues. CDR1 is SGHRS, CDR2 YFSETQ, per germline. CDR3 DNA: TGCGCCAGCAGCTTGGAACGGAGACCCAATGAGCAGTTCTTC. Protein: CASSLERRPNEQFF.

The chain employs TRBV24-1 and TRBJ2-1; the D call may be TRBD1 or TRBD2 (6 bases each). Trimming left V 1 base short and J 4 bases short, with 25 bases between. Germline V gives CDR1 KGHDR, CDR2 SFDVKD. The CDR3 spans 20 residues. For the CDR3, the DNA is TGTGCCACCAGTGATTTAAACCAGCCCGGGGGCCCTGGGGTTTACAATGAGCAGTTCTTC. Encoded protein: CATSDLNQPGGPGVYNEQFF.

This clonotype was counted only a few times. The rearrangement joins TRBV12-3 or TRBV12-4 to TRBJ2-1, with TRBD1 matching 7 bases. The V segment lost 5 bases and the J segment 4 bases; nucleotides outside the gene matches: 5. CDR3 size: 14 residues. CDR3 DNA: TGTGCCAGCAGTGAAGGGGGCTTTTACAATGAGCAGTTCTTC. Amino acid sequence: CASSEGGFYNEQFF.

This clonotype turned up a few times. The J gene is TRBJ1-5, the V gene TRBV4-3; tentatively, D is TRBD1 (5 bases). CDR3 length: 15 amino acids. Germline CDR1 LGHNA, CDR2 YSLEER. V was trimmed by 0 bases and J by 3 bases, leaving 9 bases between them. The CDR3 DNA reads as TGCGCCAGCAGCCAAGACTTTGGGGCCAATCAGCCCCAGCATTTT. Encoded protein: CASSQDFGANQPQHF.

This clonotype was seen more than once but under ten times. The V gene is TRBV7-6, the J gene TRBJ1-2; D uncertain. CDR1 SGHVS and CDR2 FNYEAQ come from the germline V gene. Between the trimmed V and J ends, which lost 5 bases and 4 bases, there was a span of 11 bases. The CDR3 has 13 amino acids. DNA for the CDR3: TGTGCCAGCAGCCCGGACGGCGTCTATGGCTACACCTTC. Its protein is CASSPDGVYGYTF.

The table lists this clonotype with a few counts. The chain is built from TRBV6-2 or TRBV6-3 and TRBJ2-7; D might be TRBD2 (6 bases). V was trimmed by 7 bases and J by 7 bases, leaving 17 bases between them. Germline values: CDR1 MNHEY, CDR2 SVGEGT. The CDR3 totals 13 residues. DNA of the CDR3: TGTGCCAGCAAGATTTCGACCGCGGGGGAGCAGTACTTC. This codes for CASKISTAGEQYF.

The CDR3 spells CASSLSQGRGGYEQYF. CDR3 bases: TGTGCCAGCAGTCTATCCCAGGGCAGGGGGGGGTACGAGCAGTACTTC. The chain recombines TRBV12-3 or TRBV12-4 with TRBJ2-7; the D call may be TRBD1 or TRBD2 (7 bases each). The CDR3 is 16 residues long. V lost 5 bases and J lost 4, with 21 bases in between.

This clonotype turned up a few times. The chain couples TRBV12-3 or TRBV12-4 to TRBJ2-7; 9 bases line up with TRBD1. V gave up 1 base and J gave up 11 bases; unmatched junction bases: 0. This CDR3 region has 11 residues. The CDR3 nucleotides read TGTGCCAGCAGTTTAGGGGACAGGGAGTACTTC. As protein: CASSLGDREYF.

This clonotype has more than one count but fewer than ten. V and J are TRBV12-3 or TRBV12-4 and TRBJ2-1, with 14 bases matching TRBD2. The CDR3 is 15 residues long. V lost 3 bases to trimming and J lost 11 bases; unmatched junction nucleotides: 6. This CDR3 reads CASSFGGLAGVKQFF. CDR3 coding DNA: TGTGCCAGCAGTTTCGGGGGACTAGCGGGGGTAAAGCAGTTCTTC.

V is TRBV29-1 and J is TRBJ2-1, with 12 bases lining up with TRBD2. V was pared by 6 bases and J by 7 bases, with 13 bases of the junction left unmatched. Germline CDR1 reads SQVTM; CDR2 reads ANQGSEA. The CDR3 totals 16 residues. The CDR3 sequence: CSVPRRLAGGINEQFF. In DNA form, the CDR3 reads TGCAGCGTCCCAAGGAGGCTAGCGGGGGGGATTAATGAGCAGTTCTTC.

The CDR3 DNA reads TGCGCCAGCAGCTTGCTGGACGGTGATGGCTACACCTTC. Its protein is CASSLLDGDGYTF. The V gene is TRBV5-1, the J gene TRBJ1-2; D is uncertain. The CDR3 is 13 residues long. V dropped 1 base and J dropped 6 bases, with 10 bases sitting between them. CDR1 and CDR2 from the germline V gene are SGHRS and YFSETQ.

This rearrangement joins TRBV7-9 to TRBJ1-4; maybe TRBD1 (6 bases). CDR3 length: 14 amino acids. Trimming pared 3 bases from V and 7 bases from J, leaving 12 bases between. Germline V gene lookup returns CDR1 SEHNR and CDR2 FQNEAQ (reference sequence). The chain's CDR3 is CASSFQGSVEKLFF. CDR3 nucleotides: TGTGCCAGCAGCTTTCAGGGGTCGGTTGAAAAACTGTTTTTT. Together with reference TRBV7-9 and TRBJ1-4, the CDR3 gives the full variable domain: DTGVSQNPRHKITKRGQNVTFRCDPISEHNRLYWYRQTLGQGPEFLTYFQNEAQLEKSRLLSDRFSAERPKGSFSTLEIQRTEQGDSAMYLCASSFQGSVEKLFFGSGTQLSVL.

This clonotype was seen a single time. A read error may account for a junction end that differs from germline. The chain employs TRBV18 and TRBJ2-5, with D tentatively TRBD1 (6 bases). CDR3 length equals 14 residues. Germline lookup yields CDR1 KGHSH and CDR2 LQKENI. The CDR3 region is CARSPGHQGETQYF. DNA of the CDR3: TGTGCCAGATCACCGGGACACCAAGGGGAGACCCAGTACTTC.

The V gene is TRBV30, the J gene TRBJ1-2; TRBD1 matches at 7 bases. The CDR3 is 16 amino acids. The germline gives CDR1 GTSNPN, CDR2 SVGIG (reference sequence). V trimming: 1 base; J trimming: 4 bases; junction bases outside the gene matches: 12. CDR3 sequence: CAWSAKTGKTSYGYTF. In DNA, the CDR3 is TGTGCCTGGAGTGCCAAGACAGGGAAGACCAGCTATGGCTACACCTTC.

This clonotype was seen a handful of times. V usage is TRBV6-1 and J usage is TRBJ1-2, with 7 bases aligning to TRBD1. This CDR3 spans 13 amino acids. CDR1 is MNHNS and CDR2 is SASEGT in the germline V gene. V trimming: 3 bases; J trimming: 7 bases; junction bases outside the gene matches: 5. The DNA of the CDR3 is TGTGCCAGCAGTGAGACAGGGTCCGGTGGCTACACCTTC. This encodes CASSETGSGGYTF.

This clonotype occurred a few times. J is TRBJ2-3 and V is TRBV6-1, with 11 bases that match TRBD2. This CDR3 is 15 amino acids long. CDR1 MNHNS and CDR2 SASEGT come from the germline V gene. The V and J ends lost 1 base and 4 bases, in that order; junction bases with no gene match: 1. CDR3 nucleotides: TGTGCCAGCAGTGAAGTAGCGGGGGGGCCAGATACGCAGTATTTT. Translation gives CASSEVAGGPDTQYF.

This clonotype was seen a handful of times. The chain couples TRBV20-1 to TRBJ1-1; D gene ambiguous. CDR3 length: 13 amino acids. The V end was cut by 5 bases, the J end by 1 base, with 11 bases between. CDR1 is DFQATT and CDR2 is SNEGSKA in the germline V gene (reference sequence). The chain's CDR3 is CSARLSRNTEAFF. CDR3 DNA sequence: TGCAGTGCTCGATTATCAAGGAACACTGAAGCTTTCTTT.

In nucleotides, the CDR3 is TGTGCCAGCAGCCCCTACCTAGAACTTACAGATACGCAGTATTTT. Its translation is CASSPYLELTDTQYF. The V and J genes are TRBV11-3 and TRBJ2-3; D is ambiguous. The V and J ends lost 5 bases and 3 bases respectively, with 15 bases between them. Per the germline V gene, CDR1 is SGHNT and CDR2 is YENEEA. The CDR3 sequence is 15 residues long.

This clonotype has just a few counts. The V call is TRBV6-5, the J call TRBJ1-1, with no clear D. This CDR3 spans 14 amino acids. Trimming left V 0 bases short and J 2 bases short, with 7 bases between. CDR1 is MNHEY, CDR2 SVGAGI, per germline. Written as DNA, the CDR3 is TGTGCCAGCAGTTACTCAGGGCTTAACACTGAAGCTTTCTTT. This sequence encodes CASSYSGLNTEAFF.

The chain employs TRBV15 and TRBJ2-2; the match to TRBD2 covers 7 bases. This CDR3 has 18 residues. The V segment lost 1 base and the J segment 4 bases; nucleotides outside the gene matches: 12. Germline CDR1 reads LNHNV; CDR2 reads YYDKDF (reference sequence). This CDR3 is CATSRGLRKREPTGELFF. The CDR3 nucleotides are TGTGCCACCAGCAGAGGATTGCGGAAGCGGGAACCCACCGGGGAGCTGTTTTTT.